This is a list of T cell receptor beta chains from one sample in a study of a mutant IDH1 vaccine in newly diagnosed glioma. Here immunoSEQ multiplex PCR was the method, and the copy in TCRdb shows in-frame clones only, minus some. The table includes some 56,000 clones, about 91% detected once. Material: PBMCs, obtained from a glioma patient treated with radiotherapy, temozolomide or both. The source is a man aged 45-65 years with glioma. CDR3s include the opening cysteine and the closing phenylalanine or tryptophan. D genes are given only for firm matches. Clone size appears in some rows only: once, few, many, or a class for an expanded clone.

>-|TRBJ2-3|TRBV7-8|-
TGTGCCAGCACCGAACGGGGGGCCAGCACAGATACGCAGTATTTT
CASTERGASTDTQYF
>-|TRBJ2-1|TRBV9|-
TGTGCCAGCACCCCGGGGAAGAGCTCCTACAATGAGCAGTTCTTC
CASTPGKSSYNEQFF
>-|TRBJ2-1|TRBV5-6|TRBD1
TGTGCCAGCAGCTTTTTAACAGGGGGCGCGATTCGCAATGAGCAGTTCTTC
CASSFLTGGAIRNEQFF
>-|TRBJ2-6|TRBV15|-
TGTGCCACCAGCAGAGATAGGGGGGCCAACGTCCTGACTTTC
CATSRDRGANVLTF
>-|TRBJ2-4|TRBV9|TRBD2
TGTGCCAGCAGCGTAGAGGGACTAGCGGACCCTATGGAAAACATTCAGTACTTC
CASSVEGLADPMENIQYF
>-|TRBJ1-6|TRBV27|-
TGTGCCAGCAGTTCACGACATGGGGGTTCACCCCTCCACTTT
CASSSRHGGSPLHF
>-|TRBJ2-5|TRBV25-1|-
TGTGCCAGCACCAACCGGGGGATACAAGAGACCCAGTACTTC
CASTNRGIQETQYF
>-|TRBJ2-2|TRBV6-4|-
TGTGCCAGCAGTCCCCAACGTGCGACCGGGGAGCTGTTTTTT
CASSPQRATGELFF
>-|TRBJ1-5|TRBV4-1|-
TGCGCCAGCAGCCAAGGGGCCCTTGGCCCCAGGGCGGCTCAGCCCCAGCATTTT
CASSQGALGPRAAQPQHF
>-|TRBJ2-5|TRBV4-1|-
TGCGCCAGCAGCCAAGATGGGGTCGAGACCCAACAAGAGACCCAGTACTTC
CASSQDGVETQQETQYF
>-|TRBJ2-7|TRBV27|TRBD2
TGTGCCAGCAGTGTTCTCGGACTAGCGGCCGACTACGAGCAGTACTTC
CASSVLGLAADYEQYF
>-|TRBJ2-3|TRBV27|TRBD2
TGTGCCAGCAGTTTATATCCGGAGACTAGCGGCCGCACAGATACGCAGTATTTT
CASSLYPETSGRTDTQYF
>-|TRBJ2-2|TRBV7-9|TRBD2
TGTGCCAGCAGCTTTAGCGGGACGACCGGGGAGCTGTTTTTT
CASSFSGTTGELFF
>-|TRBJ1-1|TRBV14|-
TGTGCCAGCAGCCCGATTCGGAGCGCTACCGAAGCTTTCTTT
CASSPIRSATEAFF
>-|TRBJ1-3|TRBV11-2|-
TGTGCCAGCAGCTTTACAGAACGCTCTGGAAACACCATATATTTT
CASSFTERSGNTIYF
>-|TRBJ1-2|TRBV5-1|-
TGCGCCAGCAGCTCCGGGGGCCGCGCTAACTATGGCTACACCTTC
CASSSGGRANYGYTF
>-|TRBJ1-5|TRBV6-1|-
TGTGCCAGCAGTGTAGAGACATATAGCAATCAGCCCCAGCATTTT
CASSVETYSNQPQHF
>-|TRBJ2-2|TRBV7-9|-
TGTGCCAGCAGCGAGACAGACAGGCCCCGAGGGGAGCTGTTTTTT
CASSETDRPRGELFF
>few|TRBJ2-7|TRBV7-8|-
TGTGCCAGCAGCCGGTACTACGAGCAGTACTTC
CASSRYYEQYF
>once|TRBJ2-5|TRBV18|TRBD2
TGTGCCAGCTCACTAGCGGGAGGCCAAGAGACCCAGTACTTC
CASSLAGGQETQYF
>-|TRBJ1-1|TRBV28|TRBD1
TGTGCCACCGAAGACAGGGGGCGGGACACTGAAGCTTTCTTT
CATEDRGRDTEAFF